This T cell receptor (beta chain) derives from a study of T cells after yellow fever vaccination. Study information: It was SMART-Seq v4 Ultra Low Input that prepared the fractions with low cell numbers.

A single record per CDR3 protein comes from TCRdb applying MiXCR to the 5' RACE reads. This sample yields about 240,000 distinct CDR3 sequences, of which less than 9% are seen a single time; over 0.65% belongs to the top ten. This clonotype was detected ten times or more. The target antigen is unknown. CDR3 size: 12 residues. Germline V gene sequence: CDR1 SGHRS, CDR2 YFSETQ. The germline V and J ends were trimmed by 3 bases and 0 bases, with 2 bases remaining between them. Study-wide results and limits: Post-booster reappearance was seen for most primary-vaccination clones (around 96% CD4, 75% to 90% CD8).

The genes are TRBV5-1 and TRBJ2-3; D is unclear. This receptor was taken from a young man who received the YFV17D yellow fever vaccine. The sequenced sample was CD4+ T cells sorted from PBMCs, obtained 15 days after the yellow fever booster vaccination. The CDR3 nucleotides are TGCGCCAGCAGCTCGAGCACAGATACGCAGTATTTT. It specifies CASSSSTDTQYF.